This T cell receptor beta chain derives from a study of shared clonotypes between healthy human individuals. CDR3 length: 14 amino acids. From germline, CDR1 is SGHDN and CDR2 FVKESK. V was trimmed by 4 bases and J by 7 bases, leaving 16 bases between them. CD8 cells regarded as naive lacked CD45RO, were positively chosen for CCR7, and omitted terminally differentiated effector memory CD45RA+ cells. The donors were all Caucasian adults (living in Nashville, Tennessee). Clones were sequenced by immunoSEQ multiplex PCR, and TCRdb holds only the in-frame ones, with some missing. The sample has over 2 million clones, 85% to 95% seen once. As to this clone: The antigen remains undetermined.

The study's findings and limits: Non-shared clonotypes displayed generation probabilities falling below those of clonotypes present in all four donors. Incompleteness in sorted-subset sequencing, despite large depth, was shown by rarefaction. The study found about 5.1% of naive CD4 clonotypes shared across four donors.

This clonotype was obtained from a man aged 18 to 29 in good health. The V gene is TRBV14, the J gene TRBJ1-2, with TRBD1 as a possible D gene (5 bases). The sample was naive CD8+ T cells sorted from blood. The CDR3 DNA follows: TGTGCCAGCAGCCTGAGGGACCGAGAACGTGGCTACACCTTC. Translation: CASSLRDRERGYTF.